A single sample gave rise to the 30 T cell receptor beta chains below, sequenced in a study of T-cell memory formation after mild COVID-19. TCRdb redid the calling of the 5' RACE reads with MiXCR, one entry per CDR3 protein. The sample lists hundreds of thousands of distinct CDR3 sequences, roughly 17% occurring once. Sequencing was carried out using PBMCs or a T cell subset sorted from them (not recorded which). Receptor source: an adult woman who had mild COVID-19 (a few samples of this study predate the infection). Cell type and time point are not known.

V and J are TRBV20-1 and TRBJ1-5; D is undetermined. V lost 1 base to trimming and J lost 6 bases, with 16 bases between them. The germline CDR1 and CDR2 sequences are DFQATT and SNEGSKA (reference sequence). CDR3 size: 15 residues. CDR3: CSARAGGSSGQPQHF. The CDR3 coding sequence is TGCAGTGCTAGAGCGGGAGGCTCCTCTGGTCAGCCCCAGCATTTT.

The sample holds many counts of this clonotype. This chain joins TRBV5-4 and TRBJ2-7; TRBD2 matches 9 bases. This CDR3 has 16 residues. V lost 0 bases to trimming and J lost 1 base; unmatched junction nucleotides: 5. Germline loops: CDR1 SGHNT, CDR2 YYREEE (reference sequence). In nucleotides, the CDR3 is TGTGCCAGCAGCTTGGGAAGCGGGGGGCGATCCTACGAGCAGTACTTC. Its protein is CASSLGSGGRSYEQYF.

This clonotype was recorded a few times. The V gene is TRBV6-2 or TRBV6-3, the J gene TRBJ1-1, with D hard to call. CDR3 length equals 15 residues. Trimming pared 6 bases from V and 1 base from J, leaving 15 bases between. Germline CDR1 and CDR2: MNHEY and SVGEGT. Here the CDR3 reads CASRASGRQNTEAFF. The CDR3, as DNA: TGTGCCAGCAGGGCTAGCGGACGGCAGAACACTGAAGCTTTCTTT.

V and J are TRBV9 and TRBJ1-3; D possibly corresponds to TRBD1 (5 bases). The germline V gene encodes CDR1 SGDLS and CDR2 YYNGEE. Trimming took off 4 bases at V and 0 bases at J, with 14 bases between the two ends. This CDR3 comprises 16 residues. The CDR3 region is CASSPAGTASGNTIYF. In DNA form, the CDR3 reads TGTGCCAGCAGCCCGGCCGGGACCGCCTCTGGAAACACCATATATTTT.

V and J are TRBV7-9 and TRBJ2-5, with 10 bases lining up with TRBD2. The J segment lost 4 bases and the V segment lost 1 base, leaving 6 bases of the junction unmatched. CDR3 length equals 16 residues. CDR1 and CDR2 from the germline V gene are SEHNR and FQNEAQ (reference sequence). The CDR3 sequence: CASSLGAGGPGETQYF. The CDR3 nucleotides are TGTGCCAGCAGCTTAGGAGCGGGAGGGCCAGGAGAGACCCAGTACTTC.

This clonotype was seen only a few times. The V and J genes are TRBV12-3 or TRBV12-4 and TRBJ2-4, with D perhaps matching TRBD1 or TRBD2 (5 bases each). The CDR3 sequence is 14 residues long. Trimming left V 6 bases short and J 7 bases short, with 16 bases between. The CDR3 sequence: CASRSGTVGNIQYF. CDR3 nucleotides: TGTGCCAGCAGATCCGGGACGGTGGGGAACATTCAGTACTTC.

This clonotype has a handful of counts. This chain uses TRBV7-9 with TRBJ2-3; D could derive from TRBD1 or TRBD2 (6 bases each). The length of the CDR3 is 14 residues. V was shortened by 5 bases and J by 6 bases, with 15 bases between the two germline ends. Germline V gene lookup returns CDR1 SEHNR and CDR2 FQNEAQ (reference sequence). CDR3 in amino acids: CASSPGGGKDTQYF. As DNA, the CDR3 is TGTGCCAGCAGCCCCGGGGGCGGGAAGGATACGCAGTATTTT.

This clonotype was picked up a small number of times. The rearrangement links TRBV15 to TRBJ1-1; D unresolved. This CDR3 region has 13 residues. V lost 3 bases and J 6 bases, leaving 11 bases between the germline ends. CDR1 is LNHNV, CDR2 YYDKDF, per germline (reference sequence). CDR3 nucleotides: TGTGCCACCAGCAGGAGGGCGGACTCTGAAGCTTTCTTT. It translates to CATSRRADSEAFF.

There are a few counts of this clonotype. The CDR3 region is CASSVGLAGGRRTYEQYF. The CDR3 DNA sequence: TGTGCCAGCAGCGTAGGGCTAGCGGGAGGAAGAAGGACCTACGAGCAGTACTTC. The chain employs TRBV9 and TRBJ2-7; 11 bases align to TRBD2. The CDR3 is 18 amino acids. V lost 0 bases to trimming and J lost 2 bases; unmatched junction nucleotides: 10. The germline V gene has CDR1 SGDLS and CDR2 YYNGEE.

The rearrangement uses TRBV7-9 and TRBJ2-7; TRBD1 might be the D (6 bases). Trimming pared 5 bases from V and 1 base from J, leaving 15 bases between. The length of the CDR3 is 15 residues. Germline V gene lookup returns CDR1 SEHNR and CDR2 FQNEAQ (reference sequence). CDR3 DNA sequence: TGTGCCAGCAGCCGGTCCGGGACACCTTCCTACGAGCAGTACTTC. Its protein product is CASSRSGTPSYEQYF.

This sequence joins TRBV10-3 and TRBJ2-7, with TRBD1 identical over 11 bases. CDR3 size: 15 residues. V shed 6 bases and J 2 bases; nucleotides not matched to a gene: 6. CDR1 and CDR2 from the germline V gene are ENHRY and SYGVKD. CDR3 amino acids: CAIRGGQGVTYEQYF. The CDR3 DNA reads TGTGCCATCAGGGGGGGACAGGGGGTCACCTACGAGCAGTACTTC.

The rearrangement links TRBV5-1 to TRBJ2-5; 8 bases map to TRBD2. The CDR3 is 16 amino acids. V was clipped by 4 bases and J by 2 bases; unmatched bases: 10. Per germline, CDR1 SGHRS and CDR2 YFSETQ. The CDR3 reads CASSHSGSVRQETQYF. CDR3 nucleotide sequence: TGCGCCAGCAGCCACAGCGGGAGCGTCCGACAAGAGACCCAGTACTTC.

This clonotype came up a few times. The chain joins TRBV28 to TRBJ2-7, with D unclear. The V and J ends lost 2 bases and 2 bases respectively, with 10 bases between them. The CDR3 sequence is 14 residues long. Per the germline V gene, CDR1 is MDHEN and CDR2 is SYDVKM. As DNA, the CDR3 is TGTGCCAGCAGTTTACACGTACCGCCCTACGAGCAGTACTTC. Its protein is CASSLHVPPYEQYF.

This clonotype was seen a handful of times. CDR3 coding DNA: TGTGCCAGCAGCGAACTACAGGGGTTCCAAGAGACCCAGTACTTC. Translated: CASSELQGFQETQYF. The chain has TRBV6-1 and TRBJ2-5; TRBD1 aligns across 7 bases. The CDR3 consists of 15 residues. CDR1 is MNHNS, CDR2 SASEGT, per germline. V lost 6 bases to trimming and J lost 1 base; unmatched junction nucleotides: 8.

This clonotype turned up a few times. The CDR3 bases are TGTGCCAGCACTGGACTAGCGGGATTGGTGGAGCAGTTCTTC. Translating gives CASTGLAGLVEQFF. The genes are TRBV6-5 and TRBJ2-1; 12 bases fit TRBD2. This CDR3 has 14 amino acids. Germline CDR1 MNHEY, CDR2 SVGAGI. The J segment lost 10 bases and the V segment lost 7 bases, leaving 8 bases of the junction unmatched.

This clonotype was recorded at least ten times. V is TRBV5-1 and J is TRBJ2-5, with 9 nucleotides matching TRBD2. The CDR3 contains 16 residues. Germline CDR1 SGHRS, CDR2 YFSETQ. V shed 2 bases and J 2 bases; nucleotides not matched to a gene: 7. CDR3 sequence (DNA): TGCGCCAGCAGCTTACCTAGCGGGGCGACGCAAGAGACCCAGTACTTC. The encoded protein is CASSLPSGATQETQYF.

The CDR3 region is CSARGTGQPGYNEQFF. In nucleotides, the CDR3 is TGCAGTGCTAGAGGTACAGGGCAACCCGGATACAATGAGCAGTTCTTC. The chain combines TRBV20-1 with TRBJ2-1, with D possibly being TRBD1 (6 bases). Per germline, CDR1 DFQATT and CDR2 SNEGSKA (reference sequence). The CDR3 is 16 residues long. Trimming took 1 base from V and 4 from J, leaving 17 bases between them.

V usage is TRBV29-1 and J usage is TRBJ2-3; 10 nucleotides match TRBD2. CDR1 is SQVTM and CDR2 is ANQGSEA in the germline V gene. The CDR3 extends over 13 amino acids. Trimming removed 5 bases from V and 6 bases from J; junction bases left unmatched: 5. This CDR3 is CSVPAGGRDTQYF. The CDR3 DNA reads TGCAGCGTTCCAGCGGGAGGGAGGGATACGCAGTATTTT.

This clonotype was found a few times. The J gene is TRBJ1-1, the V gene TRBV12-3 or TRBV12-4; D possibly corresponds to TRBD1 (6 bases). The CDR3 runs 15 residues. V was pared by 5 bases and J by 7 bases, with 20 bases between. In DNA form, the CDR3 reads TGTGCCAGCAGTCCCGCACAGGGAAGGGTAAGTGAAGCTTTCTTT. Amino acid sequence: CASSPAQGRVSEAFF.

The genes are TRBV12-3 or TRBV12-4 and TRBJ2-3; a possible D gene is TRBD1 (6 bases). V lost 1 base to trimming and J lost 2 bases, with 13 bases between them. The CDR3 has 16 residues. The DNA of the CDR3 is TGTGCCAGCAGTTTAGGTACAGGGTGGCACACAGATACGCAGTATTTT. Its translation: CASSLGTGWHTDTQYF.

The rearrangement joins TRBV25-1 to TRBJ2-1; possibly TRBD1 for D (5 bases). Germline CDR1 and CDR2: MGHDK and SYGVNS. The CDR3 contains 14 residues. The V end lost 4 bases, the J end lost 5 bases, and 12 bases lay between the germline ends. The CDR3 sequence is CASSGAGLNNEQFF. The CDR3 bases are TGTGCCAGCAGTGGGGCAGGGCTCAACAATGAGCAGTTCTTC.

The DNA for the CDR3 is TGTGCCAGTCTGGACAGAGATACGCAGTATTTT. Translated: CASLDRDTQYF. The chain employs TRBV3-1 and TRBJ2-3, with a possible D match to TRBD1 (6 bases). This CDR3 has 11 residues. Germline V CDR1 and CDR2: LGHDT, YNNKEL (reference sequence). The ends were cut back, 9 bases at V and 5 bases at J, with 9 bases in the middle.

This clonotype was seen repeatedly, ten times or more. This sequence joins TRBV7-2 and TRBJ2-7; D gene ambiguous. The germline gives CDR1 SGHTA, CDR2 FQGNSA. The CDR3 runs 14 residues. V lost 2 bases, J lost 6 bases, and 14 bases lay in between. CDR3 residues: CASSLLIGPGEQYF. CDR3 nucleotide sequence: TGTGCCAGCAGCTTACTAATTGGTCCCGGCGAGCAGTACTTC.

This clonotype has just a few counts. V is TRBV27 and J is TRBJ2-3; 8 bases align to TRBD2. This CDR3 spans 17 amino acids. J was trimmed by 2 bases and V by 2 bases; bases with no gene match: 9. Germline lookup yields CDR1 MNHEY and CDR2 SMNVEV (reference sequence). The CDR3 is CASSLLAGAHITDTQYF. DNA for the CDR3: TGTGCCAGCAGTTTACTAGCGGGCGCCCACATCACAGATACGCAGTATTTT.

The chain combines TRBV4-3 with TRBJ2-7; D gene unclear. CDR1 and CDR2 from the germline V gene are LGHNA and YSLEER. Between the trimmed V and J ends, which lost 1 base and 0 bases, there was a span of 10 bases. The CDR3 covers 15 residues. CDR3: CASSQVIASSYEQYF. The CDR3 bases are TGCGCCAGCAGCCAAGTCATCGCCAGCTCCTACGAGCAGTACTTC.

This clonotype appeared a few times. The CDR3: CASSSGGEGPFTQYF. The CDR3 nucleotides read TGTGCCAGCAGTTCAGGCGGGGAAGGGCCATTTACGCAGTATTTT. The chain links TRBV12-3 or TRBV12-4 to TRBJ2-3, with D possibly being TRBD2 (6 bases). The CDR3 has 15 amino acids. Trimming pared 4 bases from V and 8 bases from J, leaving 19 bases between.

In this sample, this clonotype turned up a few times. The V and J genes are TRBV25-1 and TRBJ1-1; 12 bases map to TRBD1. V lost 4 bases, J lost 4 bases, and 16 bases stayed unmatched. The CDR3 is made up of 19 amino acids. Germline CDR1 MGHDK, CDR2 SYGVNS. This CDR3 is CASSGNALRDRGRGTEAFF. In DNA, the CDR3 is TGTGCCAGCAGTGGCAACGCCCTCCGGGACAGGGGGCGAGGCACTGAAGCTTTCTTT.

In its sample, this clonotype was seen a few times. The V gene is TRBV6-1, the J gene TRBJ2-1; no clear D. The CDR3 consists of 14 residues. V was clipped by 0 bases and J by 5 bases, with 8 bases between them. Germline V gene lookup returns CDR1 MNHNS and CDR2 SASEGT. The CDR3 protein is CASSEARTNNEQFF. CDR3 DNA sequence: TGTGCCAGCAGTGAAGCGCGAACTAACAATGAGCAGTTCTTC.

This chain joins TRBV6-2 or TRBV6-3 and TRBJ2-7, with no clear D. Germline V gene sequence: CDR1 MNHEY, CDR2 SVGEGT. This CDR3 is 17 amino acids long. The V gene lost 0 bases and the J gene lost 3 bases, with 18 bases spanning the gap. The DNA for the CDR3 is TGTGCCAGCAGTTACTCGATCTCCGCTGAGTTTGACTACGAGCAGTACTTC. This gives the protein CASSYSISAEFDYEQYF.

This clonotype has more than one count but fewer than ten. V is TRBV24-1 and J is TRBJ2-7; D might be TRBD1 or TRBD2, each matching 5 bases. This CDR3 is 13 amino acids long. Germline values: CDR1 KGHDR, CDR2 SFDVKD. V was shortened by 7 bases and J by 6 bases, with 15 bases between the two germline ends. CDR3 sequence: CATSVGPTGEQYF. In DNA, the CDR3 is TGTGCCACCAGCGTGGGACCGACGGGCGAGCAGTACTTC.